A single sample is the source of the 12 T cell receptor beta chains below, sequenced in a study of blood T cell repertoires in COVID-19. Measured with immunoSEQ multiplex PCR; TCRdb has only the in-frame clones, and not every one. The table has 210,000 or so clones, around 84% seen once. The sequencing input was peripheral blood. Receptor source: an elderly woman with active or convalescent COVID-19.

This clone was counted many times. V usage is TRBV19 and J usage is TRBJ2-7; 10 bases map to TRBD1. J was trimmed by 6 bases and V by 4 bases; bases with no gene match: 6. This CDR3 has 14 residues. CDR1 is LNHDA, CDR2 SQIVND, per germline (reference sequence). The DNA of the CDR3 is TGTGCCAGTAGTACCCAGGGACAGGGGCGCGAGCAGTACTTC. This sequence encodes CASSTQGQGREQYF.

The chain is built from TRBV5-1 and TRBJ1-2; possibly TRBD1 for D (5 bases). With 3 bases removed from V and 7 bases from J, the gap between germline ends came to 13 bases. Germline assignment: CDR1 SGHRS and CDR2 YFSETQ. This CDR3 region has 13 residues. The CDR3 nucleotides are TGCGCCAGCAGCTACACAAAGGGGTCTGGCTACACCTTC. Its translation is CASSYTKGSGYTF.

The gene calls are TRBV29-1 and TRBJ2-1; maybe TRBD1 (6 bases). The V gene's germline CDR1 is SQVTM and CDR2 ANQGSEA. The V and J ends lost 3 bases and 7 bases respectively, with 10 bases between them. There are 12 residues in the CDR3. The chain's CDR3 is CSVDRGRNEQFF. The CDR3 coding sequence is TGCAGCGTTGACAGGGGCCGGAATGAGCAGTTCTTC.

V usage is TRBV9 and J usage is TRBJ1-4; D may be TRBD1 (5 bases). V was shortened by 2 bases and J by 3 bases, with 14 bases between the two germline ends. The CDR3 extends over 16 amino acids. Germline V gene data show CDR1 as SGDLS and CDR2 as YYNGEE. The CDR3: CASSVSGIGANEKLFF. The CDR3 DNA follows: TGTGCCAGCAGCGTCTCAGGGATTGGGGCTAATGAAAAACTGTTTTTT.

The table lists this clone with a few counts. The chain carries TRBV19 and TRBJ2-5; weak D call: TRBD1 (6 bases). V lost 4 bases, J lost 5 bases, and 14 bases lay in between. The CDR3 consists of 14 residues. CDR1 is LNHDA, CDR2 SQIVND, per germline (reference sequence). CDR3 bases: TGTGCCAGTAGTAACTACAGGGTCCACGAGACCCAGTACTTC. Translation: CASSNYRVHETQYF.

V and J are TRBV15 and TRBJ2-7; tentatively, D is TRBD2 (6 bases). The length of the CDR3 is 14 residues. Between the trimmed V and J ends, which lost 3 bases and 2 bases, there was a span of 11 bases. Germline CDR1 is LNHNV and CDR2 is YYDKDF (reference sequence). CDR3 DNA sequence: TGTGCCACCAGCAGGCCCGGGGGAGCCTACGAGCAGTACTTC. It is translated as CATSRPGGAYEQYF.

The rearrangement uses TRBV6-5 and TRBJ2-5, with 8 bases identical to TRBD2. Germline V gives CDR1 MNHEY, CDR2 SVGAGI. V trimming: 6 bases; J trimming: 13 bases; junction bases outside the gene matches: 16. The CDR3 is made up of 14 amino acids. CDR3 nucleotides: TGTGCCAGCAGCCTGCAAACGGGGGGGTACACCGGGTACTTC. Encoded protein: CASSLQTGGYTGYF.

V and J are TRBV12-3 or TRBV12-4 and TRBJ2-3, with D perhaps matching TRBD2 (5 bases). CDR3 length: 13 amino acids. Trimming shortened V by 5 bases and J by 2 bases, and 8 bases separated the two germline ends. The CDR3 region has the DNA TGTGCCAGCAGTCAAGACTACACAGATACGCAGTATTTT. Its protein is CASSQDYTDTQYF.

This rearrangement joins TRBV7-6 to TRBJ2-2, with TRBD2 matching over 7 bases. V was clipped by 0 bases and J by 6 bases; unmatched bases: 7. In germline, CDR1 is SGHVS, CDR2 FNYEAQ. CDR3 length: 16 residues. CDR3 in DNA: TGTGCCAGCAGCTTAGCAGCGGGAAGGAGCGCCGGGGAGCTGTTTTTT. Amino acids: CASSLAAGRSAGELFF.

The chain carries TRBV4-1 and TRBJ2-3; 8 nucleotides agree with TRBD1. The CDR3 extends over 19 amino acids. Trimming cost V 2 bases and J 0 bases; bases outside gene matches: 13. Germline assignment: CDR1 MGHRA and CDR2 YSYEKL. CDR3 DNA: TGCGCCAGCAGCCAACAGGGGGCCGTGACCCGAACTAGCACAGATACGCAGTATTTT. Its translation: CASSQQGAVTRTSTDTQYF.

V is TRBV7-6 and J is TRBJ1-1, with D maybe TRBD1 (5 bases). Per the germline V gene, CDR1 is SGHVS and CDR2 is FNYEAQ. Between the trimmed V and J ends, which lost 1 base and 2 bases, there was a span of 11 bases. CDR3 length equals 15 residues. CDR3 protein: CASSLVGRTNTEAFF. CDR3 sequence (DNA): TGTGCCAGCAGCTTAGTGGGCAGGACAAACACTGAAGCTTTCTTT. The whole variable domain, filled in from reference TRBV7-6 and TRBJ1-1, reads GAGVSQSPRYKVTKRGQDVALRCDPISGHVSLYWYRQALGQGPEFLTYFNYEAQQDKSGLPNDRFSAERPEGSISTLTIQRTEQRDSAMYRCASSLVGRTNTEAFFGQGTRLTVV.

The CDR3 coding sequence is TGTGCCAGCAGCCAAGGGCTAGCTAAGAACACCGGGGAGCTGTTTTTT. Its translation is CASSQGLAKNTGELFF. V usage is TRBV3-1 (or the pseudogene TRBV3-2) and J usage is TRBJ2-2, with D perhaps TRBD2 (5 bases). The CDR3 is 16 residues long. Between the trimmed V and J ends, which lost 1 base and 1 base, there was a span of 10 bases. In germline, CDR1 is LGHDT, CDR2 YNNKEL (reference sequence).